These 17 T cell receptor beta chains were sequenced from one sample in a study of blood T cell repertoires in COVID-19. Using immunoSEQ multiplex PCR, the repertoire was profiled, and TCRdb retains in-frame clones only, with some absent. Of about 50,000 clones in the sample, about 89% are singletons; the top ten hold about 29%. The sample taken for sequencing was peripheral blood. The receptors shown here come from a human donor in a cohort sampled during active COVID-19.

The chain links TRBV23-1 to TRBJ2-4, with D uncertain. TRBV23-1 is known as an ORF, though its function is uncertain. The V end was cut by 7 bases, the J end by 8 bases, with 18 bases between. This CDR3 contains 14 residues. Here the CDR3 reads CASTPTTAADIQYF. The CDR3 coding sequence is TGCGCCAGCACTCCCACGACTGCTGCGGACATTCAGTACTTC.

In nucleotides, the CDR3 is TGTGCCAGCAGATTTGAAGCGGGGGAGAATGAGCAGTTCTTC. Translation: CASRFEAGENEQFF. The rearrangement joins TRBV2 to TRBJ2-1; 8 nucleotides agree with TRBD2. There are 14 residues in the CDR3. Per the germline V gene, CDR1 is SNHLY and CDR2 is FYNNEI. V was pared by 6 bases and J by 7 bases, with 8 bases of the junction left unmatched.

J is TRBJ2-1 and V is TRBV7-2; 12 bases line up with TRBD2. This CDR3 comprises 17 residues. V was clipped by 3 bases and J by 6 bases; unmatched bases: 9. Germline CDR1 is SGHTA and CDR2 is FQGNSA. The CDR3 spells CASSFWASGRAFNEQFF. The DNA of the CDR3 is TGTGCCAGCAGCTTTTGGGCTAGCGGGAGGGCCTTCAATGAGCAGTTCTTC.

The genes are TRBV4-1 and TRBJ2-1, with a tentative D call TRBD2 (5 bases). This CDR3 has 14 residues. V lost 0 bases and J 9 bases, leaving 12 bases between the germline ends. Per the germline V gene, CDR1 is MGHRA and CDR2 is YSYEKL. In nucleotides, the CDR3 is TGCGCCAGCAGCCAAGATCGAGGGCGTGGTGAGCAGTTCTTC. Protein: CASSQDRGRGEQFF.

This rearrangement joins TRBV6-5 to TRBJ1-4; 9 bases are shared with TRBD1. Trimming cost V 2 bases and J 5 bases; bases outside gene matches: 3. The CDR3 spans 15 residues. Germline V gene data show CDR1 as MNHEY and CDR2 as SVGAGI. The CDR3 region has the DNA TGTGCCAGCAGTTACGGGACAGGGAAAAATGAAAAACTGTTTTTT. Its translation: CASSYGTGKNEKLFF.

The chain's CDR3 is CASSVGPGMEETQYF. DNA for the CDR3: TGTGCCAGCAGCGTAGGACCGGGGATGGAAGAGACCCAGTACTTC. The V call is TRBV9, the J call TRBJ2-5, with D maybe TRBD2 (5 bases). This CDR3 is 15 amino acids long. V shed 0 bases and J shed 3 bases, with 12 bases lying between them. Germline V gene sequence: CDR1 SGDLS, CDR2 YYNGEE.

The chain is built from TRBV7-2 and TRBJ2-7, with 11 bases that match TRBD1. V was clipped by 5 bases and J by 6 bases; unmatched bases: 3. This CDR3 has 13 amino acids. From germline, CDR1 is SGHTA and CDR2 FQGNSA. The DNA of the CDR3 is TGTGCCAGCAGCCTTGGACAGGGGGCCGAGCAGTACGTC. Protein sequence: CASSLGQGAEQYV.

This chain uses TRBV7-9 with TRBJ1-3; D might be TRBD1 (6 bases). Per germline, CDR1 SEHNR and CDR2 FQNEAQ (reference sequence). The CDR3 contains 15 residues. V was trimmed by 5 bases and J by 1 base, leaving 12 bases between them. The CDR3 spells CASSISTGSGNTIYF. The CDR3 nucleotides are TGTGCCAGCAGCATCTCGACAGGTTCTGGAAACACCATATATTTT.

J is TRBJ1-2 and V is TRBV19; the D gene is possibly TRBD1 (6 bases). The CDR3 runs to 16 residues. The V end was cut by 7 bases, the J end by 6 bases, with 24 bases between. Per the germline V gene, CDR1 is LNHDA and CDR2 is SQIVND (reference sequence). The chain's CDR3 is CASTPSRTQGGDGYTF. CDR3 DNA: TGTGCCAGTACCCCTTCTCGGACCCAAGGGGGTGATGGCTACACCTTC.

J is TRBJ2-5 and V is TRBV11-3; 10 nucleotides line up with TRBD1. Germline V CDR1 and CDR2: SGHNT, YENEEA. The ends lost 4 bases at V and 5 bases at J; junction bases unmatched: 7. The CDR3 has 15 residues. The CDR3 DNA sequence: TGTGCCAGCAGCTCCCGGACAGGGGGTTTGGAGACCCAGTACTTC. Translation: CASSSRTGGLETQYF.

The DNA for the CDR3 is TGTGCCAGCAGCTGGACCGGCACTAGCGGGAGTAAGGGCACCGGGGAGCTGTTTTTT. Translating gives CASSWTGTSGSKGTGELFF. This chain links TRBV11-2 with TRBJ2-2; 11 bases agree with TRBD2. Trimming cost V 4 bases and J 4 bases; bases outside gene matches: 14. Germline V CDR1 and CDR2: SGHAT, FQNNGV. The CDR3 is made up of 19 amino acids. Filled out from reference TRBV11-2 and TRBJ2-2, the complete variable domain reads EAGVAQSPRYKIIEKRQSVAFWCNPISGHATLYWYQQILGQGPKLLIQFQNNGVVDDSQLPKDRFSAERLKGVDSTLKIQPAKLEDSAVYLCASSWTGTSGSKGTGELFFGEGSRLTVL.

The gene calls are TRBV11-3 and TRBJ2-5; TRBD2 matches at 12 bases. Germline V gene lookup returns CDR1 SGHNT and CDR2 YENEEA. The CDR3 sequence is 14 residues long. Trimming at V came to 4 bases and at J to 4 bases, leaving 1 base not matched to a gene. CDR3 residues: CASSSGLAGETQYF. The DNA for the CDR3 is TGTGCCAGCAGCTCGGGACTAGCGGGAGAGACCCAGTACTTC.

The chain couples TRBV18 to TRBJ1-1, with 8 bases identical to TRBD1. The CDR3 runs to 15 residues. CDR1 and CDR2 from the germline V gene are KGHSH and LQKENI. The ends lost 5 bases at V and 1 base at J; junction bases unmatched: 6. The CDR3: CASSTAQGGNTEAFF. In nucleotides, the CDR3 is TGTGCCAGCTCAACCGCACAGGGGGGGAACACTGAAGCTTTCTTT.

The chain uses TRBV7-2 and TRBJ2-5, with 7 bases fitting TRBD2. CDR3 size: 15 residues. Per germline, CDR1 SGHTA and CDR2 FQGNSA. The V and J ends lost 0 bases and 2 bases, in that order; junction bases with no gene match: 3. CDR3 loop: CASSLAGGGQETQYF. CDR3 nucleotide sequence: TGTGCCAGCAGCTTAGCCGGGGGAGGGCAAGAGACCCAGTACTTC.

This clone was seen a few times. The rearrangement uses TRBV4-1 and TRBJ1-1, with 7 bases lining up with TRBD1. V was clipped by 4 bases and J by 0 bases; unmatched bases: 11. Germline assignment: CDR1 MGHRA and CDR2 YSYEKL. CDR3 length: 17 residues. The CDR3 protein is CASSRLLRGRLNTEAFF. In nucleotides, the CDR3 is TGCGCCAGCAGCCGCCTGTTGAGGGGGCGACTGAACACTGAAGCTTTCTTT.

As DNA, the CDR3 is TGTGCCAGCAGCGTAGAAGCGGGAGGTAGCGAGACCCAGTACTTC. It is translated as CASSVEAGGSETQYF. V is TRBV9 and J is TRBJ2-5; 9 nucleotides agree with TRBD2. Unmatched junction bases numbered 5, after V lost 0 bases and J lost 5 bases. Germline CDR1 is SGDLS and CDR2 is YYNGEE. This CDR3 is 15 amino acids long.

In this sample, this clone turned up a few times. The chain joins TRBV18 to TRBJ1-3, with 7 bases identical to TRBD1. V dropped 1 base and J dropped 4; count of bases not matched to a gene: 4. This CDR3 is 15 amino acids long. Germline lookup yields CDR1 KGHSH and CDR2 LQKENI. For the CDR3, the DNA is TGTGCCAGCTCACCACAGGGGGCAGCGGGAAACACCATATATTTT. The encoded protein is CASSPQGAAGNTIYF.